A selection of T cell receptor beta chains follows, all from one sample in a study of cytomegalovirus exposure and HLA in healthy donors. Profiling relied on immunoSEQ multiplex PCR, and the TCRdb table lists in-frame clones only, not all of them. Of some 120,000 clones listed, around 80% are singletons. The material sequenced was PBMCs. These receptor sequences come from a man aged 30 to 45 in good health and CMV-seronegative. Each CDR3 is given with its conserved first and last residue. Each record gives: clone size, V gene, D gene, J gene, CDR3 DNA, CDR3 protein. D genes are given only for firm matches. Only part of the rows carry a size: once, few, many, or a class if the clone is expanded.

clone size: NA
V gene: TRBV14
D gene: NA
J gene: TRBJ2-7
CDR3 DNA: TGTGCCAGCAGCCAAGAAAGCGGACACGAGCAGTACTTC
CDR3 protein: CASSQESGHEQYF

clone size: NA
V gene: TRBV27
D gene: NA
J gene: TRBJ2-1
CDR3 DNA: TGTGCCAGCAGTTATTACCGGGGTTCCAATGAGCAGTTCTTC
CDR3 protein: CASSYYRGSNEQFF

clone size: NA
V gene: TRBV11-2
D gene: NA
J gene: TRBJ1-2
CDR3 DNA: TGTGCCAGCAGAACCGATCGGGGGGGGCCCAACTATGGCTACACCTTC
CDR3 protein: CASRTDRGGPNYGYTF

clone size: NA
V gene: TRBV5-1
D gene: NA
J gene: TRBJ1-4
CDR3 DNA: TGCGCCAGCAGCTTTGGCAGGGGTGAGGAAAAACTGTTTTTT
CDR3 protein: CASSFGRGEEKLFF

clone size: NA
V gene: TRBV5-4
D gene: NA
J gene: TRBJ1-6
CDR3 DNA: TGTGCCAGCAGCGGCCGGGAGATCAGAGGTTCACCCCTCCACTTT
CDR3 protein: CASSGREIRGSPLHF

clone size: NA
V gene: TRBV5-1
D gene: NA
J gene: TRBJ2-5
CDR3 DNA: TGCGCCAGCACCTCCGCCGGGGGGCTGGTAGAGACCCAGTACTTC
CDR3 protein: CASTSAGGLVETQYF

clone size: NA
V gene: TRBV5-1
D gene: TRBD1
J gene: TRBJ1-1
CDR3 DNA: TGCGCCAGCAGCTTGGCATCACTTACGACAGGGTTCGCTGAAGCTTTCTTT
CDR3 protein: CASSLASLTTGFAEAFF

clone size: NA
V gene: TRBV29-1
D gene: NA
J gene: TRBJ1-1
CDR3 DNA: TGCAGCGGAGGCACTGAGGCTTTCTTT
CDR3 protein: CSGGTEAFF

clone size: NA
V gene: TRBV10-1
D gene: TRBD1
J gene: TRBJ2-7
CDR3 DNA: TGCGCCAGCAAGAGGACAGGGTTC
CDR3 protein: CASKRTGF

clone size: NA
V gene: TRBV18
D gene: TRBD1
J gene: TRBJ1-1
CDR3 DNA: TGTGCCAGCTCACGGGACAGGAAGAACACTGAAGCTTTCTTT
CDR3 protein: CASSRDRKNTEAFF

clone size: NA
V gene: TRBV7-9
D gene: NA
J gene: TRBJ1-1
CDR3 DNA: TGTGCCAGCAGCTTGGCTAGAGGGGGGGGCACTGAAGCTTTCTTT
CDR3 protein: CASSLARGGGTEAFF

clone size: NA
V gene: TRBV28
D gene: TRBD1
J gene: TRBJ2-1
CDR3 DNA: TGTGCCAGCAGCCTGGGGCAGGGGGCCTACAATGAGCAGTTCTTC
CDR3 protein: CASSLGQGAYNEQFF

clone size: NA
V gene: TRBV27
D gene: NA
J gene: TRBJ1-1
CDR3 DNA: TGTGCCAGCAGCCTCGGACAGATAAACACTGAAGCTTTCTTT
CDR3 protein: CASSLGQINTEAFF

clone size: NA
V gene: TRBV19
D gene: TRBD1
J gene: TRBJ1-4
CDR3 DNA: TGTGCCAGTAGTCCGGGACAGGGAGGAAAACTGTTTTTT
CDR3 protein: CASSPGQGGKLFF

clone size: NA
V gene: TRBV9
D gene: TRBD1
J gene: TRBJ2-7
CDR3 DNA: TGTGCCAGCAGCGTAGGGGACAGTTTTTACGAGCAGTACTTC
CDR3 protein: CASSVGDSFYEQYF

clone size: NA
V gene: TRBV19
D gene: NA
J gene: TRBJ1-5
CDR3 DNA: TGTGCCAGTAGTATAACAGGTTCCCAGGGGCCCCAGCATTTT
CDR3 protein: CASSITGSQGPQHF

clone size: once
V gene: TRBV7-2
D gene: NA
J gene: TRBJ1-3
CDR3 DNA: TGTGCCAGCAGCTTCGGCCGGACAGTAGGAAACACCATATATTTT
CDR3 protein: CASSFGRTVGNTIYF

clone size: once
V gene: TRBV27
D gene: TRBD1
J gene: TRBJ2-3
CDR3 DNA: TGTGCCAGCAGATCCTCACAGGGGACGCATAGTTTCGATACGCAGTATTTT
CDR3 protein: CASRSSQGTHSFDTQYF

clone size: NA
V gene: TRBV21-1
D gene: NA
J gene: TRBJ2-5
CDR3 DNA: TGTGCCAGCAGGAAAGAGACTAGCAGGTACCAAGAGACCCAGTACTTC
CDR3 protein: CASRKETSRYQETQYF

clone size: NA
V gene: TRBV9
D gene: TRBD2
J gene: TRBJ2-6
CDR3 DNA: TGTGCCAGCAGCGTAGGCGGGAGGGTTGGGGCCAACGTCCTGACTTTC
CDR3 protein: CASSVGGRVGANVLTF

clone size: NA
V gene: TRBV27
D gene: TRBD1
J gene: TRBJ2-7
CDR3 DNA: TGTGCCAGCAGTTTAAGAGGGGGCGCCTCCTCCTACGAGCAGTACTTC
CDR3 protein: CASSLRGGASSYEQYF

clone size: NA
V gene: TRBV10-1
D gene: NA
J gene: TRBJ2-1
CDR3 DNA: TGCGCCAGCAGTGAGCGGGGGAGCTCCTACAATGAGCAGTTCTTC
CDR3 protein: CASSERGSSYNEQFF

clone size: NA
V gene: TRBV18
D gene: NA
J gene: TRBJ2-2
CDR3 DNA: TGTGCCAGCTCACCACACAGGGATGTCGGGGAGCTGTTTTTT
CDR3 protein: CASSPHRDVGELFF

clone size: NA
V gene: TRBV30
D gene: TRBD1
J gene: TRBJ2-5
CDR3 DNA: TGTGCCTGGAATAAGGGACAGGGCTTAAGAGAGACCCAGTACTTC
CDR3 protein: CAWNKGQGLRETQYF

clone size: NA
V gene: TRBV7-3
D gene: NA
J gene: TRBJ2-1
CDR3 DNA: TGTGCCAGCAGCTTAACAACAGGTGGGAATGAGCAGTTCTTC
CDR3 protein: CASSLTTGGNEQFF

clone size: once
V gene: TRBV27
D gene: NA
J gene: TRBJ2-3
CDR3 DNA: TGTGCCAGCAGTCTCGTAATGACTCGCGTTCGAGATACGCAGTATTTT
CDR3 protein: CASSLVMTRVRDTQYF

clone size: few
V gene: TRBV2
D gene: TRBD1
J gene: TRBJ2-1
CDR3 DNA: TGTGCCAGCACCCGGCAGGGGGCAGCCTACAATGAGCAGTTCTTC
CDR3 protein: CASTRQGAAYNEQFF

clone size: NA
V gene: TRBV9
D gene: TRBD1
J gene: TRBJ1-1
CDR3 DNA: TGTGCCAGCAGCGTAGGGCTCAGGGGGACGAACACTGAAGCTTTCTTT
CDR3 protein: CASSVGLRGTNTEAFF

clone size: NA
V gene: TRBV7-2
D gene: TRBD1
J gene: TRBJ1-4
CDR3 DNA: TGTGCCAGCAGCTTCCGGGGACAGGGAAATGAAAAACTGTTTTTT
CDR3 protein: CASSFRGQGNEKLFF

clone size: NA
V gene: TRBV29-1
D gene: TRBD2
J gene: TRBJ2-4
CDR3 DNA: TGCAGCGGGGACGCCTGGACTAGCGGGCGTAGCATGGTCAAAAACATTCAGTACTTC
CDR3 protein: CSGDAWTSGRSMVKNIQYF

clone size: NA
V gene: TRBV7-2
D gene: NA
J gene: TRBJ1-1
CDR3 DNA: TGTGCCAGCAGCCTAGCCGGCTTTAGGCAGGGTAATGAAGCTTTCTTT
CDR3 protein: CASSLAGFRQGNEAFF